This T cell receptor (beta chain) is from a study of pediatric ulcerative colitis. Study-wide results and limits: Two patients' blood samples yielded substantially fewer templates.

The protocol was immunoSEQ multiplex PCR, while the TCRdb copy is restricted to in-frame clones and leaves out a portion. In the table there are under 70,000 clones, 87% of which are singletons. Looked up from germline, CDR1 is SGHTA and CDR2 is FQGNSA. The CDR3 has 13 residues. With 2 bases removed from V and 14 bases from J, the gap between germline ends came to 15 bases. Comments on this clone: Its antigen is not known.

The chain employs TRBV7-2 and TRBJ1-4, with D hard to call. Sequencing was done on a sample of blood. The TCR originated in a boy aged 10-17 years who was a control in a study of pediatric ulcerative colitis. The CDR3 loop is CASSLTSDSKLFF. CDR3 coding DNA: TGTGCCAGCAGCTTAACTAGTGACTCAAAGCTGTTTTTT.